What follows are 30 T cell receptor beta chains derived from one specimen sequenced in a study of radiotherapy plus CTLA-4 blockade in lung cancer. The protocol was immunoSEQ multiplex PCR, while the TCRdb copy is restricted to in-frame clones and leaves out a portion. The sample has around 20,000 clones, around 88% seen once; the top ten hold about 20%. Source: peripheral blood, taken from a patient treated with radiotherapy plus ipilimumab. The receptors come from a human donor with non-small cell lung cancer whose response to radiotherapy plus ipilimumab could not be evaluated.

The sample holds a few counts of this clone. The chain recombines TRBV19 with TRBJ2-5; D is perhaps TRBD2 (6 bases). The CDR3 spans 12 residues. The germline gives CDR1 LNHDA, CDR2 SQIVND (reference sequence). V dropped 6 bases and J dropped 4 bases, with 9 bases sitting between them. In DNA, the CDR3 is TGTGCCAGTAGCGGGGGTGGAGAGACCCAGTACTTC. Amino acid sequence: CASSGGGETQYF.

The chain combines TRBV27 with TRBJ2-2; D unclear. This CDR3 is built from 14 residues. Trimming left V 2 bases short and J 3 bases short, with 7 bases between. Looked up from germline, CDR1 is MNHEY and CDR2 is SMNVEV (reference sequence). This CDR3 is CASSLRAYTGELFF. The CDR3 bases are TGTGCCAGCAGTTTAAGAGCCTACACCGGGGAGCTGTTTTTT.

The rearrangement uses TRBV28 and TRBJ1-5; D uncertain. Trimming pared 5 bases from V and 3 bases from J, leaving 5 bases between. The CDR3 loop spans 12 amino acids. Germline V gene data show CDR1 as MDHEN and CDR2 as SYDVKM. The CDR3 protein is CASSGPNQPQHF. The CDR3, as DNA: TGTGCCAGCAGTGGCCCCAATCAGCCCCAGCATTTT.

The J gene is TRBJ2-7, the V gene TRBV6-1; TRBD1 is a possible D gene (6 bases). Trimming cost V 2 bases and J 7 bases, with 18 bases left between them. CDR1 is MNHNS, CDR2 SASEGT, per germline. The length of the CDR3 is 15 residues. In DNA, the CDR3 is TGTGCCAGCAGTGAACCGGGACACCGGACTGTAGAGCAGTACTTC. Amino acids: CASSEPGHRTVEQYF.

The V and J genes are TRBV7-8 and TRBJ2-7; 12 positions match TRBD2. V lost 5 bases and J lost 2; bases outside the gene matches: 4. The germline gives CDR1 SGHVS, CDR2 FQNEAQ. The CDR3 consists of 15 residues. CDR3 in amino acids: CASSPLAGGPYEQYF. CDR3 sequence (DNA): TGTGCCAGCAGCCCGCTAGCGGGGGGGCCCTACGAGCAGTACTTC.

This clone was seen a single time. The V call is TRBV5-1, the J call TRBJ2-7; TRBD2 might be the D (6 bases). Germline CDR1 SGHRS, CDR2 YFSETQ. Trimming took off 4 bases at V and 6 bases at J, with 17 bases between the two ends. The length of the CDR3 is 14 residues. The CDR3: CASSPGVVPGEQYF. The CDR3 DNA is TGCGCCAGCAGCCCGGGGGTAGTACCCGGCGAGCAGTACTTC.

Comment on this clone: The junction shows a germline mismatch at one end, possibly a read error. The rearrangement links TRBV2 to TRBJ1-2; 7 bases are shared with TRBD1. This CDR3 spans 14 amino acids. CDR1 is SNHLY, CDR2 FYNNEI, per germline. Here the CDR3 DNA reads TGTGTCAGCAGTGAAACGACAGGGTTCTATGGCTACACCTTC. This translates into CVSSETTGFYGYTF.

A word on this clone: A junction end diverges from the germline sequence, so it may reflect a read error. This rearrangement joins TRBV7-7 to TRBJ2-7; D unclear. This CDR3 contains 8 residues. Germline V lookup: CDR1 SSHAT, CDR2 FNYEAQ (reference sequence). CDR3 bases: TGTGCTAGCACTAAGCAGTACTTC. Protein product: CASTKQYF.

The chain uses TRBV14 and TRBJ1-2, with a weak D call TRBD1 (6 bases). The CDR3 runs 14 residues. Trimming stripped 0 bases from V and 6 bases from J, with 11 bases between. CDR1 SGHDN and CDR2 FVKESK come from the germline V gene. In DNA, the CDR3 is TGTGCCAGCAGCCAAGATCGGGCAGGGGATGGCTACACCTTC. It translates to CASSQDRAGDGYTF. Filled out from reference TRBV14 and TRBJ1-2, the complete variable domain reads EAGVTQFPSHSVIEKGQTVTLRCDPISGHDNLYWYRRVMGKEIKFLLHFVKESKQDESGMPNNRFLAERTGGTYSTLKVQPAELEDSGVYFCASSQDRAGDGYTFGSGTRLTVV.

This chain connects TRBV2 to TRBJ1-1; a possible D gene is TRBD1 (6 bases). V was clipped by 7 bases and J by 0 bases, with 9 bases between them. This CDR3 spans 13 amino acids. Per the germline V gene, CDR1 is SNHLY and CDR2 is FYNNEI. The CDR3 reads CASTDRMNTEAFF. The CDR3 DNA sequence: TGTGCCAGCACGGACAGAATGAACACTGAAGCTTTCTTT.

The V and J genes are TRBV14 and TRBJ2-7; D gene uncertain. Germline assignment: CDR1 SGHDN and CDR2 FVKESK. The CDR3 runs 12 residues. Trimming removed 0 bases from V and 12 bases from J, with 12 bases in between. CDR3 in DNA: TGTGCCAGCAGCCAAGACCGTAAGAGTCCGTACTTC. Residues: CASSQDRKSPYF.

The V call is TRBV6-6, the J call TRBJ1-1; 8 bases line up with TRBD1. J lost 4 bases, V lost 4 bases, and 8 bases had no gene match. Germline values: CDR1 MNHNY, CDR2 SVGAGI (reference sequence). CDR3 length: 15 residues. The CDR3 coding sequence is TGTGCCAGCAGTTCGAAGACAGGGACAGGCACTGAAGCTTTCTTT. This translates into CASSSKTGTGTEAFF.

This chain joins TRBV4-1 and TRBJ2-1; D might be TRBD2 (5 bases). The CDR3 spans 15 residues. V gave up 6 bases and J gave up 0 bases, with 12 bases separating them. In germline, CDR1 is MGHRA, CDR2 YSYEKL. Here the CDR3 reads CASSQDLSSYNEQFF. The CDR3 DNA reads TGCGCCAGCAGTCAGGACTTGAGCTCCTACAATGAGCAGTTCTTC.

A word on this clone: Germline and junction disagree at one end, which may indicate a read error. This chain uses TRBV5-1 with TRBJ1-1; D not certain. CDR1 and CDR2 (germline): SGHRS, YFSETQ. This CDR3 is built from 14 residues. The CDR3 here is CASRLELYYTEAFF. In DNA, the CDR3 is TGCGCCAGCCGCTTAGAACTTTACTACACTGAAGCTTTCTTT.

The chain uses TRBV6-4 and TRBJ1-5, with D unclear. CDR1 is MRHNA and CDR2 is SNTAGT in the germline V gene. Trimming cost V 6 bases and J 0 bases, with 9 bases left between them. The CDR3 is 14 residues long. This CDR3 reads CASRPSHSNQPQHF. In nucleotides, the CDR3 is TGTGCCAGCAGGCCAAGCCATAGCAATCAGCCCCAGCATTTT.

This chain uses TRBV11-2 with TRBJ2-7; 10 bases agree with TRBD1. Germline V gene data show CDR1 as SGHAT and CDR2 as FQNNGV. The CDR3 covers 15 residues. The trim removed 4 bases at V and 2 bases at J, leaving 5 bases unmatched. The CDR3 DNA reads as TGTGCCAGCAGCTCGACAGGGGGCTTCCCCTACGAGCAGTACTTC. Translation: CASSSTGGFPYEQYF.

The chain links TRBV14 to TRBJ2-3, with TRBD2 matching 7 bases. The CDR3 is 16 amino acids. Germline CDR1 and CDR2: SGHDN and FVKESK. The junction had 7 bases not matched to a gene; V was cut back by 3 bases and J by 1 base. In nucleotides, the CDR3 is TGTGCCAGCAGCCAGATAGCGGGCCTACGCACAGATACGCAGTATTTT. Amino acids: CASSQIAGLRTDTQYF. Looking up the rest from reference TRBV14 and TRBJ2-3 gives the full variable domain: EAGVTQFPSHSVIEKGQTVTLRCDPISGHDNLYWYRRVMGKEIKFLLHFVKESKQDESGMPNNRFLAERTGGTYSTLKVQPAELEDSGVYFCASSQIAGLRTDTQYFGPGTRLTVL.

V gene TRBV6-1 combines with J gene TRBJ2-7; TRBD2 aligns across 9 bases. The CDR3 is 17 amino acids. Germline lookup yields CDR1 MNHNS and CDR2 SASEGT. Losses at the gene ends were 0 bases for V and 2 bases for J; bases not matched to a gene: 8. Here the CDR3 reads CASSEAAGGGRAYEQYF. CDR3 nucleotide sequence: TGTGCCAGCAGTGAAGCCGCCGGAGGCGGGAGGGCCTACGAGCAGTACTTC.

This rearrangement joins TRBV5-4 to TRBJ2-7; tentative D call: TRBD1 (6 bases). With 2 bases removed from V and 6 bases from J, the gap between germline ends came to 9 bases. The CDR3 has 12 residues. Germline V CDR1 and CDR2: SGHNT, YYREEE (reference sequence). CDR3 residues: CASSFTGFEQYF. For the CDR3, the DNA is TGTGCCAGCAGCTTTACAGGGTTCGAGCAGTACTTC.

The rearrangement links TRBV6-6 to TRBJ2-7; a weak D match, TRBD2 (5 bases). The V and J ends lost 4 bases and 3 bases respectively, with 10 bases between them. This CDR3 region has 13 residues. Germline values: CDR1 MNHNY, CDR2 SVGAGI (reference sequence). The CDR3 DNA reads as TGTGCCAGCAGTTTCTTAGACTACTACGAGCAGTACTTC. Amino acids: CASSFLDYYEQYF.

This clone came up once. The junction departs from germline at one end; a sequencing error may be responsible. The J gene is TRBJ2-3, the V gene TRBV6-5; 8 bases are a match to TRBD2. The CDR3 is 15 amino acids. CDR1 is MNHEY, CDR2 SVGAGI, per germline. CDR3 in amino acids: CASSYDYGPSGGANF. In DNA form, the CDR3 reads TGTGCCAGCAGTTACGACTACGGACCCAGCGGGGGCGCCAATTTT.

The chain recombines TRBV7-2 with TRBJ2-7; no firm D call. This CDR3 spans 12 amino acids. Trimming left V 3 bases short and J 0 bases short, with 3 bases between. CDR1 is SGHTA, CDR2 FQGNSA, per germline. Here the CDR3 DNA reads TGTGCCAGCAGCTTCAGCTCCTACGAGCAGTACTTC. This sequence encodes CASSFSSYEQYF.

For the CDR3, the DNA is TGTGCCAGCAGCTTTCAAAACACTGAAGCTTTCTTT. It encodes CASSFQNTEAFF. This chain joins TRBV11-2 and TRBJ1-1, with D hard to call. CDR1 is SGHAT, CDR2 FQNNGV, per germline. The V end was cut by 3 bases, the J end by 2 bases, with 4 bases between. This CDR3 region has 12 residues.

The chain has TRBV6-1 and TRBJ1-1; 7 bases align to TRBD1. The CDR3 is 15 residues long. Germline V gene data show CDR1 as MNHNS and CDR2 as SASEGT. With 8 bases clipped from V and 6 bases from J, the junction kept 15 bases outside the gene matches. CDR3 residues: CASAEGAGGGSEAFF. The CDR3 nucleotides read TGTGCCAGCGCTGAAGGGGCAGGGGGTGGATCTGAAGCTTTCTTT.

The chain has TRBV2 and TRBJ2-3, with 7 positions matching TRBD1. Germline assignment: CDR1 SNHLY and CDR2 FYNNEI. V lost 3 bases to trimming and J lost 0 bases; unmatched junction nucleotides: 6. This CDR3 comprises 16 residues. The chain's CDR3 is CASSDDTGASTDTQYF. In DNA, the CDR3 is TGTGCCAGCAGTGATGACACAGGGGCTAGCACAGATACGCAGTATTTT.

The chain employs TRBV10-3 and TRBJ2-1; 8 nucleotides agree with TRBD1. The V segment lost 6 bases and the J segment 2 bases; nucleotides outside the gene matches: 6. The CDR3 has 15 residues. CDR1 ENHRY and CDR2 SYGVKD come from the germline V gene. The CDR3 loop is CAISHDRGPYNEQFF. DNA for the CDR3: TGTGCCATCAGCCACGACAGGGGCCCCTACAATGAGCAGTTCTTC.

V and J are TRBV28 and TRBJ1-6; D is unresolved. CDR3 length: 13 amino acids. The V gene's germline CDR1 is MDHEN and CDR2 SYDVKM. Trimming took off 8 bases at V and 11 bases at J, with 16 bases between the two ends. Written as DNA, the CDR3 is TGTGCCAGCGTGACGAGGAACCGGGCACCCCTCCACTTT. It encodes CASVTRNRAPLHF.

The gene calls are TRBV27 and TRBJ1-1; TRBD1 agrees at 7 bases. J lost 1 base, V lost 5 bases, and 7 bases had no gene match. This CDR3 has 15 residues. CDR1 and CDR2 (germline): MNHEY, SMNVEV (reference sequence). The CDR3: CASSHRQGSNTEAFF. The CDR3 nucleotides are TGTGCCAGCAGTCATAGACAGGGATCGAACACTGAAGCTTTCTTT.

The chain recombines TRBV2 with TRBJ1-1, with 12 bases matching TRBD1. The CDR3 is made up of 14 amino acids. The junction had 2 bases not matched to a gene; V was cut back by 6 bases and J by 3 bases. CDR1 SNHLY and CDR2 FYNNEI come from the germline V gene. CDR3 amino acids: CASRGTGGYTEAFF. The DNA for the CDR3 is TGTGCCAGCAGGGGGACAGGGGGCTACACTGAAGCTTTCTTT.

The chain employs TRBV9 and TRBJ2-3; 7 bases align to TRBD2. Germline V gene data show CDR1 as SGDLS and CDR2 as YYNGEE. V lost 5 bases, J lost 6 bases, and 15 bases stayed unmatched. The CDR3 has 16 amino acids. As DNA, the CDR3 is TGTGCCAGCAGGGGGGGTAGCGGGTTCCACGGGGATACGCAGTATTTT. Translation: CASRGGSGFHGDTQYF.